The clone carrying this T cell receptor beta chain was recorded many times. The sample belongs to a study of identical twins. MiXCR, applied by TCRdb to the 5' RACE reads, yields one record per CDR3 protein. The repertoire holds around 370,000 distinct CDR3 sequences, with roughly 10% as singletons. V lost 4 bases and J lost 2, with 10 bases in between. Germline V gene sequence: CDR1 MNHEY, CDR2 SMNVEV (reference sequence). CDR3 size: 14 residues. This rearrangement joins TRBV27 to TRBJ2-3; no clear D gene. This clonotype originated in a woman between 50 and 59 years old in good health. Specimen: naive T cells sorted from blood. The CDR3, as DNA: TGTGCCAGCAGTTATGGCGGATTCACAGATACGCAGTATTTT. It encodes CASSYGGFTDTQYF.